This is a list of T cell receptor beta chains from one sample in a study of regulatory T cells in long-lasting Graves disease. One entry per CDR3 protein results from TCRdb running MiXCR on the multiplex PCR reads. The sample comprises about 210,000 distinct CDR3 sequences, 15% to 20% of which are singletons, and roughly 12% rests with the top ten. This same sample was also part of a study on T cells in Graves' hyperthyroidism and ophthalmopathy.

This material consisted of peripheral blood mononuclear cells (PBMCs), taken at new diagnosis, from a patient treated with antithyroid drugs. The receptors come from a woman in her twenties or thirties with Graves disease. The conserved cysteine and the conserved F or W are not part of the CDR3 here.

j_gene: TRBJ2-3; v_gene: TRBV3-1; CDR3aa: ASSQPGLAGVMPDTQY
j_gene: TRBJ1-1; v_gene: TRBV5-5; CDR3aa: ASSRGVFATEAF
j_gene: TRBJ1-6; v_gene: TRBV2; CDR3aa: ASKGAGNSPLH
j_gene: TRBJ1-2; v_gene: TRBV29-1; CDR3aa: SAPTGNGYT
j_gene: TRBJ1-1; v_gene: TRBV18; CDR3aa: ASSPVRGQGSAEAF
j_gene: TRBJ2-7; v_gene: TRBV18; CDR3aa: ASSPSSALTGGMEQY
j_gene: TRBJ1-1; v_gene: TRBV28; CDR3aa: ASRYRGSAGTEAF
j_gene: TRBJ2-7; v_gene: TRBV6-5; CDR3aa: ASSYSKLAGGSSYEQY
j_gene: TRBJ2-1; v_gene: TRBV11-2; CDR3aa: ASSLTREYNEQF
j_gene: TRBJ2-7; v_gene: TRBV20-1; CDR3aa: SARGLAGEYEQY
j_gene: TRBJ2-2; v_gene: TRBV27; CDR3aa: ASSRTRPGELF
j_gene: TRBJ2-3; v_gene: TRBV6-2/TRBV6-3; CDR3aa: ASSEGEGWADTQY
j_gene: TRBJ2-5; v_gene: TRBV24-1; CDR3aa: ATSDGTSVLPETQY
j_gene: TRBJ1-1; v_gene: TRBV6-5; CDR3aa: ASSYGQRPNTEAF
j_gene: TRBJ2-2; v_gene: TRBV5-6; CDR3aa: ASSTGQGIRELF
j_gene: TRBJ1-2; v_gene: TRBV5-1; CDR3aa: ASSPRTGGGNYGYT
j_gene: TRBJ1-1; v_gene: TRBV10-3; CDR3aa: AISDQTTEAF
j_gene: TRBJ1-6; v_gene: TRBV2; CDR3aa: ASSVHRGKNSPLH
j_gene: TRBJ2-7; v_gene: TRBV7-9; CDR3aa: ASSLGAGPSYEQY
j_gene: TRBJ2-3; v_gene: TRBV28; CDR3aa: ASSGTGLSAWKDGTDTQY
j_gene: TRBJ2-7; v_gene: TRBV20-1; CDR3aa: SARAGPELLYEQY
j_gene: TRBJ2-5; v_gene: TRBV20-1; CDR3aa: SASGGSETQY
j_gene: TRBJ1-5; v_gene: TRBV6-4; CDR3aa: ASTARGLNQPQH
j_gene: TRBJ2-2; v_gene: TRBV6-1; CDR3aa: ASSRRDRGGATIGELF
j_gene: TRBJ1-2; v_gene: TRBV12-3/TRBV12-4; CDR3aa: ASSLTGGGRGYT
j_gene: TRBJ1-6; v_gene: TRBV30; CDR3aa: AWSPLDNSPLH
j_gene: TRBJ1-5; v_gene: TRBV20-1; CDR3aa: SAPQPTGRANQPQH
j_gene: TRBJ1-5; v_gene: TRBV20-1; CDR3aa: SARGRGQGQGARVSNQPQH
j_gene: TRBJ1-1; v_gene: TRBV29-1; CDR3aa: SVGQVEAF
j_gene: TRBJ2-2; v_gene: TRBV3-1; CDR3aa: ASSPQGSGELF
j_gene: TRBJ1-5; v_gene: TRBV3-1; CDR3aa: ASSRGTGFGNQPQH
j_gene: TRBJ2-1; v_gene: TRBV7-6; CDR3aa: ASSTGGTGYNEQF
j_gene: TRBJ2-7; v_gene: TRBV10-3; CDR3aa: AISEPGQGSYEQY
j_gene: TRBJ2-2; v_gene: TRBV28; CDR3aa: AIRGQTNTGELF
j_gene: TRBJ2-2; v_gene: TRBV11-2; CDR3aa: ASSMDIGTGELF
j_gene: TRBJ2-7; v_gene: TRBV2; CDR3aa: ASSETAAFYEQY
j_gene: TRBJ2-2; v_gene: TRBV18; CDR3aa: ASSRERRNTGELF
j_gene: TRBJ2-1; v_gene: TRBV20-1; CDR3aa: SARDNRGGNYNEQF